These 4 T cell receptor beta chains share one sample of origin, sequenced in a study of T cell repertoires in cytomegalovirus infection. For these TCRs, the target antigens are not known. Each CDR3 protein is one row after TCRdb ran MiXCR on the reads. The sample consists of roughly 110,000 distinct CDR3 sequences, over 25% of them appearing once. The input for sequencing was CD8+ T cells from cultured PBMCs, taken from culture after CMV antigen stimulation. Every receptor here comes from a human donor in good health (CMV status not recorded). Some clones in this sample may be carry-over from other donors' samples.

Only a few counts were recorded for this clonotype. The J gene is TRBJ2-2, the V gene TRBV2; D is undetermined. The CDR3 covers 14 residues. CDR1 and CDR2 (germline): SNHLY, FYNNEI. Between the trimmed V and J ends, which lost 5 bases and 3 bases, there was a span of 10 bases. Here the CDR3 DNA reads TGTGCCAGCAGTCCGGGCCAGGACACCGGGGAGCTGTTTTTT. This sequence encodes CASSPGQDTGELFF.

The chain links TRBV12-5 to TRBJ1-1, with D possibly matching TRBD1 (5 bases). Germline V gene sequence: CDR1 LGHNT, CDR2 FRNRAP. This CDR3 region has 14 residues. V was shortened by 1 base and J by 1 base, with 7 bases between the two germline ends. The CDR3 is CASGLAGGNTEAFF. The CDR3 DNA reads as TGTGCTAGTGGTTTGGCCGGGGGGAACACTGAAGCTTTCTTT.

V usage is TRBV19 and J usage is TRBJ1-5; D unresolved. The V gene's germline CDR1 is LNHDA and CDR2 SQIVND (reference sequence). V lost 2 bases to trimming and J lost 3 bases, with 11 bases between them. The length of the CDR3 is 15 residues. CDR3 amino acids: CASSILADDNQPQHF. As DNA, the CDR3 is TGTGCCAGTAGTATACTCGCAGACGACAATCAGCCCCAGCATTTT.

V usage is TRBV7-9 and J usage is TRBJ2-3; 7 nucleotides align to TRBD1. CDR3 length equals 15 residues. CDR1 SEHNR and CDR2 FQNEAQ come from the germline V gene (reference sequence). The V and J ends lost 2 bases and 1 base, in that order; junction bases with no gene match: 3. CDR3 region: CASSLPGQRTDTQYF. The CDR3 nucleotides read TGTGCCAGCAGCTTACCGGGACAGCGCACAGATACGCAGTATTTT.